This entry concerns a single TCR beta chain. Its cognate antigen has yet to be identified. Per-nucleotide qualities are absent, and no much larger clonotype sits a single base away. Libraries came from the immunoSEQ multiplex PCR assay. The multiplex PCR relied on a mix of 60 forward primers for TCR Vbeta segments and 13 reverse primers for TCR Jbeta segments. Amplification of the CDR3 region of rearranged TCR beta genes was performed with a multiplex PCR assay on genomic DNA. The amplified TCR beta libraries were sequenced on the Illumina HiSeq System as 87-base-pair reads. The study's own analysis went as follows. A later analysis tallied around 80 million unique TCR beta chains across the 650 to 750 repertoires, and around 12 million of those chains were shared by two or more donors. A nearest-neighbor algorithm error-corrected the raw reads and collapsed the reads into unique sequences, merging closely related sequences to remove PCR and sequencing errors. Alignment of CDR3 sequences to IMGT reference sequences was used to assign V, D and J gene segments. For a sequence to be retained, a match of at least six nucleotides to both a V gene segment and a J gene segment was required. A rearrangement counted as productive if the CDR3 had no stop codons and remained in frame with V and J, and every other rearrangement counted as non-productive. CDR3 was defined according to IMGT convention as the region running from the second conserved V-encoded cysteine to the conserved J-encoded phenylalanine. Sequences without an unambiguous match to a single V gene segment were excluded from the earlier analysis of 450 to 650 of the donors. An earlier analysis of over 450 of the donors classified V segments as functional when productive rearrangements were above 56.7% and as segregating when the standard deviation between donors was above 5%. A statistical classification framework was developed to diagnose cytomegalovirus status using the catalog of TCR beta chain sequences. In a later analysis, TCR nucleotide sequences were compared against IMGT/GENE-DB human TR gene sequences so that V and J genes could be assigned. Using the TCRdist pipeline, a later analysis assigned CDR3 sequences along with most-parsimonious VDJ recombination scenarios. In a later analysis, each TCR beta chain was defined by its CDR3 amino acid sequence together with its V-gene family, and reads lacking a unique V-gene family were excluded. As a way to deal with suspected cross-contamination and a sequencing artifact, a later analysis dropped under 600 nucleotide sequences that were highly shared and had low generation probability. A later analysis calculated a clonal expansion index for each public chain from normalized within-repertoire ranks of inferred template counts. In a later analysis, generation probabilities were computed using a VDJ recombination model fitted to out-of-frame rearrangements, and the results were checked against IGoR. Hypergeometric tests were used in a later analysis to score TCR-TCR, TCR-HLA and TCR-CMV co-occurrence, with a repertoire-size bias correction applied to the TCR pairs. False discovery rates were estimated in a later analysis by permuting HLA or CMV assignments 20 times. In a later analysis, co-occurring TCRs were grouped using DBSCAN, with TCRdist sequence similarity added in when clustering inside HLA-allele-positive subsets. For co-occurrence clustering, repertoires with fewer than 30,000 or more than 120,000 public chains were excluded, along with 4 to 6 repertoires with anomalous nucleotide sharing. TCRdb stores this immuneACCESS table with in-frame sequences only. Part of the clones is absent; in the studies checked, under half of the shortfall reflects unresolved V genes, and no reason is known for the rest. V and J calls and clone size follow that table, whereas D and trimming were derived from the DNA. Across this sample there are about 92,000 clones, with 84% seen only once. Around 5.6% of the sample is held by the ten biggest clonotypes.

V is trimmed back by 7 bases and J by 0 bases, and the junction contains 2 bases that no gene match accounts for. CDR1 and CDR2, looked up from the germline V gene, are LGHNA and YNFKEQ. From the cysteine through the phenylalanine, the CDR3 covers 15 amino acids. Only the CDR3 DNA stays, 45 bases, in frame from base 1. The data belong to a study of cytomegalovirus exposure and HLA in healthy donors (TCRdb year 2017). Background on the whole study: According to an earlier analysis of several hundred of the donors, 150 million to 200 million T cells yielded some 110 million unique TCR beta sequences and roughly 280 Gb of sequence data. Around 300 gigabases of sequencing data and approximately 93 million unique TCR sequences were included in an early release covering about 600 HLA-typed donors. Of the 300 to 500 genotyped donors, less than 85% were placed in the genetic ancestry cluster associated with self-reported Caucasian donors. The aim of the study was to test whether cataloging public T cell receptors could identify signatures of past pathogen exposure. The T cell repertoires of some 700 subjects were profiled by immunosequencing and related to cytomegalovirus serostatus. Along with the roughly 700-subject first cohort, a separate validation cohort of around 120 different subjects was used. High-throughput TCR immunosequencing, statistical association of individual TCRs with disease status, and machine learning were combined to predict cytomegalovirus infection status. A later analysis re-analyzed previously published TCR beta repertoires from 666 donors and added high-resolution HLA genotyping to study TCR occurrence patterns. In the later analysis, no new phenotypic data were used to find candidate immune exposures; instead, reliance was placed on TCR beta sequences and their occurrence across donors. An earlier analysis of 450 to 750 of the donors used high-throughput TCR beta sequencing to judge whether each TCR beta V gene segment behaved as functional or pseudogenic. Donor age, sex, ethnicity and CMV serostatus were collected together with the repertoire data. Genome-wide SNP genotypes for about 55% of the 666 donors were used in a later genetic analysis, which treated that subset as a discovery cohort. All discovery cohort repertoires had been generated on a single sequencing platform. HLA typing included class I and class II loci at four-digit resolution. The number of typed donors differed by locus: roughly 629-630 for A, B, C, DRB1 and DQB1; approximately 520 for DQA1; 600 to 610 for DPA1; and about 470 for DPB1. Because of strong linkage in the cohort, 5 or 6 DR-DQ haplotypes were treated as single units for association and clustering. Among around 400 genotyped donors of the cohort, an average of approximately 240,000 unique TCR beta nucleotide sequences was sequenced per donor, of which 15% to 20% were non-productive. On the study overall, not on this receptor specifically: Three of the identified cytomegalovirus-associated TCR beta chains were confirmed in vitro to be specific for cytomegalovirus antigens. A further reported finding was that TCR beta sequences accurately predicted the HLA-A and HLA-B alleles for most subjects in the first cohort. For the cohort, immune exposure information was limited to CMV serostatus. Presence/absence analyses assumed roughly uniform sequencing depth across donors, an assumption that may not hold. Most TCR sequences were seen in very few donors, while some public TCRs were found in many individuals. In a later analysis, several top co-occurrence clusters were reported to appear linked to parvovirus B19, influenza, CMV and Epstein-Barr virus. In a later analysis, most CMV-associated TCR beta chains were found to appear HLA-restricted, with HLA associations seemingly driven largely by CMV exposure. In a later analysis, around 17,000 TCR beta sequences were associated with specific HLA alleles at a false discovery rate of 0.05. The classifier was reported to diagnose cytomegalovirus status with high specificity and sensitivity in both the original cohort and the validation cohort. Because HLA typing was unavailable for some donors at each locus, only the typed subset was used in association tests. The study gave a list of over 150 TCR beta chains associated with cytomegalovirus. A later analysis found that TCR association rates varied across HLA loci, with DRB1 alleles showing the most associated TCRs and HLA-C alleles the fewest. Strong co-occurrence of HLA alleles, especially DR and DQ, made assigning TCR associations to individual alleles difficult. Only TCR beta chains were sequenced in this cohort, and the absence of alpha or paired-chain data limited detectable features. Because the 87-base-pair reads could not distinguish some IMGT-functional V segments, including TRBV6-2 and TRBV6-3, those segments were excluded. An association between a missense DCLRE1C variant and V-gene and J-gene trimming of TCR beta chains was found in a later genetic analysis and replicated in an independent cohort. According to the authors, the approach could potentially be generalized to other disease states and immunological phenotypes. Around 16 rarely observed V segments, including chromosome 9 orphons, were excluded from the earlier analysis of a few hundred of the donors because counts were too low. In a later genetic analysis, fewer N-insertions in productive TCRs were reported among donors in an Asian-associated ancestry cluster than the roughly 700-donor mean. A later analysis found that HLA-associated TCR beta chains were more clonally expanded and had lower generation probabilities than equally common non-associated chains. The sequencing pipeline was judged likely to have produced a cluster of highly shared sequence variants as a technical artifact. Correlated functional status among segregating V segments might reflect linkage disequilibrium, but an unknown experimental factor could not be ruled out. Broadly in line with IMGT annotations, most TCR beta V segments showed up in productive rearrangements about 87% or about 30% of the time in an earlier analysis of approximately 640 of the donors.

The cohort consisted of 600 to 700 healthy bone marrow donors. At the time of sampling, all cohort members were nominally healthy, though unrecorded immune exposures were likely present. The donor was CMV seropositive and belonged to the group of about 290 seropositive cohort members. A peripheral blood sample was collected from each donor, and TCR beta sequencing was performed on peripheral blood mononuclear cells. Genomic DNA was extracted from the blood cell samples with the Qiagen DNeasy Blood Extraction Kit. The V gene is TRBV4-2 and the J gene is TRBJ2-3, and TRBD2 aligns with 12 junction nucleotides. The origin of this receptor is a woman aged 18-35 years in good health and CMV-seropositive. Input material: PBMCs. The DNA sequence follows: TGTGCCAGCATCGGGACTAGCGGGAGCACAGATACGCAGTATTTT. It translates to CASIGTSGSTDTQYF.